The clone carrying this T cell receptor (beta chain) was detected a few times. The data were obtained in a study of cytomegalovirus exposure and HLA in healthy donors. While the first cohort had 500 to 700 subjects, the donors belonged to the separate validation cohort of 100 to 150 subjects. Method: immunoSEQ multiplex PCR; TCRdb's copy keeps in-frame clones and lacks some. In the table there are more than 110,000 clones, approximately 94% of which are singletons. Germline trimming cut 7 bases from V and 2 bases from J; bases unmatched to any gene: 3. CDR1 SNHLY and CDR2 FYNNEI come from the germline V gene. This CDR3 comprises 13 residues.

The chain has TRBV2 and TRBJ1-2, with 8 nucleotides matching TRBD1. The clonotype comes from a man aged 18 to 30 in good health and CMV-seropositive. The sequenced material came from PBMCs. CDR3 amino acids: CASKDRDNYGYTF. CDR3 nucleotides: TGTGCCAGCAAGGACAGGGACAACTATGGCTACACCTTC.